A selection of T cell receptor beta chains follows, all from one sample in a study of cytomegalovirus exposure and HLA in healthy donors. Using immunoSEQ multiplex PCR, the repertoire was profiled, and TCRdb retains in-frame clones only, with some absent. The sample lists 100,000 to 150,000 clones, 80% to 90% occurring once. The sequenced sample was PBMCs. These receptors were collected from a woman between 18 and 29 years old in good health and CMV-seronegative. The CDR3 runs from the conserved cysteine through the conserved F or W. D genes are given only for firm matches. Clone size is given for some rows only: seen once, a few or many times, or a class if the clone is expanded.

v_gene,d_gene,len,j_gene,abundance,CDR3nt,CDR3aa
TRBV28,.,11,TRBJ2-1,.,TGTGCCAGCTGGGGCACTAATGAGCAGTTCTTC,CASWGTNEQFF
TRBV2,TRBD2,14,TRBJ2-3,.,TGTGCCAGCATACTAGCGGGACCTCGAGATACGCAGTATTTT,CASILAGPRDTQYF
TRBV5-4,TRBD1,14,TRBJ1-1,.,TGTGCCAGCAGCCTACAGGGGGCTCCCGCTGAAGCTTTCTTT,CASSLQGAPAEAFF
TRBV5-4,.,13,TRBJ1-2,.,TGTGCCAGCAGCATTGAACGGGGGTGGGGCTACACCTTC,CASSIERGWGYTF
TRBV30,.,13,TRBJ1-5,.,TGTGCCTGGAGTGTGAGCCGCAATCAGCCCCAGCATTTT,CAWSVSRNQPQHF
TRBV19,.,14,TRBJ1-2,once,TGTGCCAGCACGGACAGATTTATTAACTATGGCTACACCTTC,CASTDRFINYGYTF
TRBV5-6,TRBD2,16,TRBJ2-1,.,TGTGCCAGCAGCTCGGACCCCCTAGCGGTAAACAATGAGCAGTTCTTC,CASSSDPLAVNNEQFF
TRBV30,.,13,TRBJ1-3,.,TGTGCCTGGAGTGTAAGAGGTGGAAACACCATATATTTT,CAWSVRGGNTIYF
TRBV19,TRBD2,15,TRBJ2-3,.,TGTGCCAGTAGGGATCTAGCGGGAGTGAGAGATACGCAGTATTTT,CASRDLAGVRDTQYF
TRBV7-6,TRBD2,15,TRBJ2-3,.,TGTGCCAGCAGCCGAATAGCGGGAGCGGGAGATACGCAGTATTTT,CASSRIAGAGDTQYF
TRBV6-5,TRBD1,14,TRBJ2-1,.,TGTGCCAGCAGTTCTGGGACAGGGATCGATGAGCAGTTCTTC,CASSSGTGIDEQFF
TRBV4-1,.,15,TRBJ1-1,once,TGCGCCAGCAGCCACCTAGGGGCGGAGAACACTGAAGCTTTCTTT,CASSHLGAENTEAFF
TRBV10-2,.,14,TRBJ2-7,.,TGCGCCAGCAGGGAACAGGGGACTTTGAACGAGCAGTACTTC,CASREQGTLNEQYF
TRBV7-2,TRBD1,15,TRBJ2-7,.,TGTGCCAGCACCAGCTTGGGTACAGGGGCTGGCGAGCAGTACTTC,CASTSLGTGAGEQYF
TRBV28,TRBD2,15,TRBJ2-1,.,TGTGCCAGCAGTTTGGCCGCTAGCGGGAGGGGTGAGCAGTTCTTC,CASSLAASGRGEQFF
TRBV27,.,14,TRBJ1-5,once,TGTGCCAGCAGTTTAGCCGGGGACAATCAGCCCCAGCATTTT,CASSLAGDNQPQHF
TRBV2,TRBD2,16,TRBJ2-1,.,TGTGCCAGCAGTGCGAGGAGCGGGGGGGCCGTCAATGAGCAGTTCTTC,CASSARSGGAVNEQFF
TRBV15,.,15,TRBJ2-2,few,TGTGCCACCAGCAGAGGGGCTACCCAGGTCGGGGAGCTGTTTTTT,CATSRGATQVGELFF
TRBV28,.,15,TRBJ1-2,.,TGTGCCAGCAGTTTACCGGGTACGGAAATCTATGGCTACACCTTC,CASSLPGTEIYGYTF
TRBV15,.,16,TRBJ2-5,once,TGTGCCACCAGCAGAGGCGGTGACCTTCGACAAGAGACCCAGTACTTC,CATSRGGDLRQETQYF
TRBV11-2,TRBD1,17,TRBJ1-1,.,TGTGCCAGCAGCTTAGTCGGGACAGGGCTTCTTGACACTGAAGCTTTCTTT,CASSLVGTGLLDTEAFF
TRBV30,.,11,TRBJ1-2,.,TGTGCCTGGTTCTCTTTCCCTGGCTACACCTTC,CAWFSFPGYTF
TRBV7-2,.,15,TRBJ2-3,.,TGTGCCAGCAGCTTTGTGGGGGGATTCACAGATACGCAGTATTTT,CASSFVGGFTDTQYF
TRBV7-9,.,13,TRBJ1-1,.,TGTGCCAGCAGCTCAACCGACAGTCCGGGTGCTTTCTTT,CASSSTDSPGAFF
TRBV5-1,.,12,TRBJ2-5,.,TGCGCCAGCAGCTTGGGCTATGAGACCCAGTACTTC,CASSLGYETQYF
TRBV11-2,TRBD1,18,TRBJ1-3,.,TGTGCCAGCAGCTTGGGGGGGACAGGGGTCCCCTCTGGAAACACCATATATTTT,CASSLGGTGVPSGNTIYF
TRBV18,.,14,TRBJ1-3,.,TGTGCCAGCTCACTTAGTCCAGGTCGAAACACCATATATTTT,CASSLSPGRNTIYF
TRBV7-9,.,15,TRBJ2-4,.,TGTGCCAGCAGCTTAATTAGCAGGGTCGAGGACATTCAGTACTTC,CASSLISRVEDIQYF
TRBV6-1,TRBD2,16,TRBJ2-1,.,TGTGCCAGCAGTGATTGGACTAGCGGGGTAGTCTATGAGCAGTTCTTC,CASSDWTSGVVYEQFF
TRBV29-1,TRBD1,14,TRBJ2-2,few,TGCAGCGCGTTCGGGACAGGGGGCAGCGGGGAGCTGTTTTTT,CSAFGTGGSGELFF
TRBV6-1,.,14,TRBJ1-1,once,TGTGCCAGCAGCTCAGGTCAAAGGGAGTCTATGGCTTTCTTT,CASSSGQRESMAFF
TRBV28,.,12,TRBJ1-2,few,TGTGCCAGCAGTACCGGGAACTATGGCTACACCTTC,CASSTGNYGYTF
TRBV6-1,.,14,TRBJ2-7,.,TGTGCCAGCAGTGAAGACCGACTAGGGGTCGAGCAGTACTTC,CASSEDRLGVEQYF
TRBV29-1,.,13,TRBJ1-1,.,TGCAGCGTTGAGGGCTTAATGAACACTGAAGCTTTCTTT,CSVEGLMNTEAFF
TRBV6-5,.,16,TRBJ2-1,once,TGTGCCAGCAGTTACCCAGGGTGGAGCTCCTACAATGAGCAGTTCTTC,CASSYPGWSSYNEQFF
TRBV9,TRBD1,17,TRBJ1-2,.,TGTGCCAGCAGCTATCGGACAGGGTCTGTCTATACGGGAGGCTACACCTTC,CASSYRTGSVYTGGYTF
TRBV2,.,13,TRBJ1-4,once,TGTGCCAGCAGGAGGACAGATTATGAAAAACTGTTTTTT,CASRRTDYEKLFF
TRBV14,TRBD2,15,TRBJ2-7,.,TGTGCCAGCAGCCAATCGGCTAGCGGGTTCAGGGAGCAGTACTTC,CASSQSASGFREQYF
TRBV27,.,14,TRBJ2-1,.,TGTGCCAGCAGTTTACAGGGCTCCTACAATGAGCAGTTCTTC,CASSLQGSYNEQFF
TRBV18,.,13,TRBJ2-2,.,TGTGCCAGCTCATCGCTCGAGGGCGGGGAGCTGTTTTTT,CASSSLEGGELFF
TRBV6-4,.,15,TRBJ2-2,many,TGTGCCAGCAGTGCAGTGGGGGCCTCCACCGGGGAGCTGTTTTTT,CASSAVGASTGELFF
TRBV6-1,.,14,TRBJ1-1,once,TGTGCCAGCAGTGAAGCTGCAGGGTGGTCTGAAGCTTTCTTT,CASSEAAGWSEAFF
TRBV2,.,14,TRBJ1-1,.,TGTGCCAGCAGTGGAAGGGAGGGGAACACTGAAGCTTTCTTT,CASSGREGNTEAFF
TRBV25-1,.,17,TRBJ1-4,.,TGTGCCAGCAGTGAGTTTACCTCAGGGTGGGATGGTGAAAAACTGTTTTTT,CASSEFTSGWDGEKLFF
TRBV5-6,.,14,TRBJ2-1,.,TGTGCCAGCAGCATATCACCAGGGTTCGATGAGCAGTTCTTC,CASSISPGFDEQFF
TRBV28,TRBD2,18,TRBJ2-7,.,TGTGCCAGCAGTTTATCGGCGGGAGTGGAAGGAGTAAGGTACGAGCAGTACTTC,CASSLSAGVEGVRYEQYF
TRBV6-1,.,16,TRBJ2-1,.,TGTGCCAGCAGTGCCCCACCCTTTAGCTCCTACAATGAGCAGTTCTTC,CASSAPPFSSYNEQFF